This entry is about one TCR beta chain. This entry belongs to a study of T cell changes during pregnancy in multiple sclerosis. Germline trimming cut 4 bases from V and 0 bases from J; bases unmatched to any gene: 2. Germline CDR1 is PRHDT and CDR2 is FYEKMQ (reference sequence). The CDR3 spans 14 residues. The method was immunoSEQ multiplex PCR; TCRdb's version includes in-frame clones alone and lacks a portion of them. Of roughly 30,000 clones listed, around 91% are singletons. The chain uses TRBV13 and TRBJ2-7, with 8 bases that match TRBD2. This clonotype was sampled from a female donor with multiple sclerosis, enrolled in a pregnancy study. The sequenced sample was CD8+ T cells from peripheral blood mononuclear cells, obtained after pregnancy. The CDR3 reads CASSYSGNSYEQYF. CDR3 in DNA: TGTGCCAGCAGCTATAGCGGGAACTCCTACGAGCAGTACTTC.